This T cell receptor (beta chain) was captured by sequencing in a study of OX40 agonist ivuxolimab in advanced cancers. Across the study: Head and neck, renal cell, melanoma or hepatocellular carcinoma were the cancers that dose-escalation patients had.

The method was immunoSEQ multiplex PCR; TCRdb's version includes in-frame clones alone and lacks a portion of them. The table lists some 67,000 clones, approximately 80% of them singletons. V lost 5 bases and J 4 bases, leaving 5 bases between the germline ends. Germline CDR1 reads SEHNR; CDR2 reads FQNEAQ (reference sequence). CDR3 length equals 11 residues. There are a few counts of this clone. Its antigen is unidentified. Study observations and caveats: By week 6 at 0.1 to 3.0 mg/kg, blood CD4+ and CD8+ T cells had expanded clonally. Clonal expansion among partial responders at 0.1-3.0 mg/kg ranked near the lowest.

This sample comprised CD4+ or CD8+ T cells sorted from blood, obtained in a trial of the OX40 agonist ivuxolimab. The V gene is TRBV7-9, the J gene TRBJ1-2, with D uncertain. This TCR came from an adult with an advanced solid tumor such as melanoma, head and neck, liver or kidney cancer. The DNA for the CDR3 is TGTGCCAGCAGCCGGGGCTATGGCTACACCTTC. Translating it yields CASSRGYGYTF.